A single T cell receptor (beta chain) is shown here with its context. This may stem from a read error, because a much larger clone lies one nucleotide away. This entry is derived from a study of blood T cells in healthy people across ages. The germline V gene encodes CDR1 SQVTM and CDR2 ANQGSEA. This CDR3 has 14 residues. V gave up 4 bases and J gave up 11 bases; unmatched junction bases: 13. A second roughly 7 to 11 cycle PCR used barcoded and J-beta primers. TCRdb itself ran the 5' RACE reads through MiXCR, one entry per CDR3 protein. The sample holds approximately 800,000 distinct CDR3 sequences, 46% seen once.

Specimen: blood. The genes are TRBV29-1 and TRBJ2-5; TRBD1 matches at 10 bases. This TCR was sampled from a man older than 75 in good health. CDR3 region: CSVGRDRGLNEQYF. CDR3 coding DNA: TGCAGCGTTGGTAGGGACAGGGGTTTAAATGAGCAGTACTTC.